The T cell receptor (beta chain) under discussion was sequenced for a study of cytomegalovirus exposure and HLA in healthy donors. Assay: immunoSEQ multiplex PCR; the TCRdb copy retains only in-frame clones and omits some. The table records some 150,000 clones, roughly 87% of them present only once. This clone occurred once. The CDR3 runs 15 residues. The J segment lost 0 bases and the V segment lost 5 bases, leaving 6 bases of the junction unmatched. The germline CDR1 and CDR2 sequences are MNHEY and SMNVEV (reference sequence). This TCR was recovered from a young man in good health and CMV-seropositive. The specimen was PBMCs. The rearrangement uses TRBV27 and TRBJ1-1, with TRBD1 identical over 7 bases. The CDR3 coding sequence is TGTGCCAGCAGTCCTACCGGGACAGTGAACACTGAAGCTTTCTTT. Residues: CASSPTGTVNTEAFF.